This TCR beta chain comes out of a study of monozygotic twins with inflammatory bowel disease. Every donor provided one blood sample measuring less than 3 ml. After skipping T cell sorting, the authors isolated total RNA from whole blood. Every sample had its cDNA made across eight separate reactions. After re-calling the 5' RACE reads, TCRdb lists one entry per CDR3 protein, DNA absent. The listing records around 190,000 distinct CDR3 sequences. Sample: blood. The TCR originated in a human donor with ulcerative colitis or Crohn's disease, or a healthy co-twin of an affected twin (not recorded which).

The CDR3 protein is CASSPRRMNEQFF. The rearrangement uses TRBV7-2 and TRBJ2-1. The CDR3 loop spans 13 amino acids. Germline values: CDR1 SGHTA, CDR2 FQGNSA.